What follows are 10 T cell receptor beta chains derived from one specimen sequenced in a study of PD-1 blockade in classical Hodgkin lymphoma. Sequencing was performed with immunoSEQ multiplex PCR; in TCRdb, only in-frame clones are kept and a portion is missing. This sample carries fewer than 110,000 clones, roughly 91% of them seen once, and the ten largest clones take 5.5% to 8.5%. In every patient, relapse followed autologous stem cell transplantation, while exposure to brentuximab vedotin differed. This specimen consisted of peripheral blood mononuclear cells (PBMCs), obtained before the second cycle of nivolumab. The receptors were gathered from a human donor with classical Hodgkin lymphoma.

V is TRBV15 and J is TRBJ1-1; D perhaps matches TRBD1 (5 bases). V was shortened by 0 bases and J by 3 bases, with 14 bases between the two germline ends. The CDR3 totals 16 residues. CDR1 LNHNV and CDR2 YYDKDF come from the germline V gene (reference sequence). The CDR3 spells CATSRDSGRGDTEAFF. The CDR3 DNA sequence: TGTGCCACCAGCAGAGATTCGGGCAGAGGGGACACTGAAGCTTTCTTT.

The rearrangement joins TRBV19 to TRBJ1-2; TRBD1 might be the D (6 bases). The CDR3 consists of 18 residues. Trimming took off 7 bases at V and 8 bases at J, with 32 bases between the two ends. The germline V gene has CDR1 LNHDA and CDR2 SQIVND (reference sequence). The CDR3 coding sequence is TGTGCCAGTAACCCCGGGAGGGGGAGGGAGGCGTTTCGAGAGGGCTACACCTTC. The encoded protein is CASNPGRGREAFREGYTF.

The gene calls are TRBV7-9 and TRBJ2-3, with D possibly matching TRBD2 (6 bases). V was shortened by 4 bases and J by 6 bases, with 17 bases between the two germline ends. Germline V gives CDR1 SEHNR, CDR2 FQNEAQ (reference sequence). The CDR3 loop spans 15 amino acids. CDR3 in amino acids: CASSSGIGRLDTQYF. The CDR3 DNA reads as TGTGCCAGCAGCTCGGGCATTGGGAGGTTGGATACGCAGTATTTT.

The chain has TRBV6-1 and TRBJ1-6; D possibly corresponds to TRBD1 (5 bases). Trimming removed 8 bases at V and 9 bases at J, with 14 bases between. Germline V lookup: CDR1 MNHNS, CDR2 SASEGT. The CDR3 loop spans 13 amino acids. CDR3 nucleotides: TGTGCCAGCTTGCGGGGCTGGGGTTCACCCCTCCACTTT. Amino acid sequence: CASLRGWGSPLHF.

The chain links TRBV10-1 to TRBJ2-5; 8 positions agree with TRBD2. The CDR3 is 16 residues long. V was clipped by 4 bases and J by 4 bases; unmatched bases: 11. Per the germline V gene, CDR1 is WNHNN and CDR2 is SYGVQD (reference sequence). CDR3 nucleotides: TGCGCCAGCAGTGTTTTCGGGGGGGCCGGTTCAGAGACCCAGTACTTC. This codes for CASSVFGGAGSETQYF.

The rearrangement uses TRBV5-1 and TRBJ1-1; no reliable D call. From germline, CDR1 is SGHRS and CDR2 YFSETQ. The V end lost 3 bases, the J end lost 4 bases, and 10 bases lay between the germline ends. This CDR3 is built from 13 residues. CDR3 nucleotides: TGCGCCAGCAGCTCGATATATGGCACTGAAGCTTTCTTT. It is translated as CASSSIYGTEAFF.

The rearrangement links TRBV7-9 to TRBJ1-5; no firm D call. Germline loops: CDR1 SEHNR, CDR2 FQNEAQ (reference sequence). CDR3 length equals 14 residues. The germline V and J ends were trimmed by 6 bases and 4 bases, with 13 bases remaining between them. In DNA, the CDR3 is TGTGCCAGCAGTTACGACACAGTAAATCAGCCCCAGCATTTT. Translation gives CASSYDTVNQPQHF.

This clone was detected only a few times. The CDR3 here is CASSLTSSYEQYF. CDR3 nucleotides: TGTGCCAGCAGTTTGACAAGTTCCTACGAGCAGTACTTC. The chain is built from TRBV6-6 and TRBJ2-7; D remains unclear. This CDR3 region has 13 residues. The V end lost 4 bases, the J end lost 1 base, and 8 bases lay between the germline ends. Germline CDR1 and CDR2: MNHNY and SVGAGI (reference sequence).

The chain has TRBV30 and TRBJ1-3; D remains unclear. The CDR3 extends over 13 amino acids. V dropped 1 base and J dropped 0 bases, with 4 bases sitting between them. Germline values: CDR1 GTSNPN, CDR2 SVGIG (reference sequence). The CDR3 nucleotides are TGTGCCTGGAGTGCGGGCTCTGGAAACACCATATATTTT. Translating gives CAWSAGSGNTIYF.

The rearrangement links TRBV2 to TRBJ1-2, with D possibly being TRBD1 (6 bases). This CDR3 is built from 14 residues. V lost 4 bases and J lost 4, with 13 bases in between. CDR1 is SNHLY, CDR2 FYNNEI, per germline. Here the CDR3 DNA reads TGTGCCAGCAGTGTCCGGGGACAATCCTATGGCTACACCTTC. It specifies CASSVRGQSYGYTF.